These T cell receptor beta chains were read from a single sample in a study of CD8+CD57+ T cells in acquired aplastic anemia. In TCRdb, the reads were re-called with MiXCR into one record per CDR3 protein. The table has about 190,000 distinct CDR3 sequences, less than 65% seen once. The sample was sorted CD4+, CD8+, or CD8+CD57+ T cells (not recorded which) from PBMCs. The source of these receptors is a human donor with severe aplastic anemia or a healthy control (not recorded which). CDR3s include the opening cysteine and the closing phenylalanine or tryptophan.

v_call	j_call	cdr3_aa
TRBV15	TRBJ1-1	CATSRDLQSAEAFF
TRBV7-8	TRBJ2-7	CASSFGGHYEQYF
TRBV7-6	TRBJ2-2	CASSLAGNTGELFF
TRBV2	TRBJ1-2	CAILLGSDYGYTF
TRBV9	TRBJ1-1	CASSEGQGGTEAFF
TRBV20-1	TRBJ1-2	CSAKPMTIYF
TRBV9	TRBJ1-3	CASSPRTYGNTIYF
TRBV7-9	TRBJ1-6	CASSLDSPPFGDSVGSPLHF
TRBV10-3	TRBJ2-7	CAISGITSAKPSEQYF
TRBV7-3	TRBJ1-1	CASSLQGPDTEAFF
TRBV7-8	TRBJ2-3	CASSLIGRSADTQYF
TRBV29-1	TRBJ1-3	CSVAKSGNTIYF
TRBV7-6	TRBJ1-6	CASSVGQPNSPLHF
TRBV20-1	TRBJ2-7	CSARGLDKYEQYF
TRBV24-1	TRBJ2-1	CATSDPPARSHEQFF
TRBV7-9	TRBJ2-7	CASSARGLAVGEQYF
TRBV7-3	TRBJ1-1	CASSLSGREAFF
TRBV3-1	TRBJ1-2	CASSKGSGGYTF
TRBV2	TRBJ1-6	CASPLGGASPLHF
TRBV29-1	TRBJ1-1	CSVGTGVVNTEAFF
TRBV7-7	TRBJ1-1	CASSLASDRGYNTEAFF
TRBV10-1	TRBJ2-5	CASSDTTEQETQYF
TRBV11-2	TRBJ1-4	CASSPPGSGSNEKLFF
TRBV7-2	TRBJ2-3	CASSLMGLAGTDTQYF